The rows below give T cell receptor beta chains drawn from one sample of a study of long-term antiretroviral therapy in people with HIV. TCRdb keeps only in-frame clones here, not all; method: immunoSEQ multiplex PCR. The data hold 15,000 to 20,000 clones, with roughly 91% observed a single time. Sequencing was performed on unsorted PBMCs, taken 6.9 years after starting antiretroviral therapy. The receptors originated from a man aged 50 to 59 with HIV. Both conserved end residues are part of each CDR3. D genes are given only for firm matches. Where a row states a size, it is once, few, many or the class of an expanded clone; other rows omit it.

CAIRRDNTEAFF	TGTGCCATACGAAGGGATAACACTGAAGCTTTCTTT	.	once	TRBV10-3	TRBJ1-1
CASTEFGGGDTEAFF	TGTGCCAGCACCGAATTCGGGGGAGGGGACACTGAAGCTTTCTTT	.	.	TRBV6-5	TRBJ1-1
CASSFDSLNEQYF	TGTGCCAGCAGCTTCGACAGTCTCAACGAGCAGTACTTC	.	.	TRBV11-3	TRBJ2-7
CASSPIRGQPQHF	TGTGCCAGCAGTCCCATAAGGGGTCAGCCCCAGCATTTT	.	.	TRBV27	TRBJ1-5
CSVGDHGFGGYTIYF	TGCAGCGTCGGGGATCACGGGTTCGGAGGATACACCATATATTTT	.	.	TRBV29-1	TRBJ1-3
CASSLAYRTAEKLFF	TGTGCCAGCAGCTTGGCCTATCGGACAGCTGAAAAACTGTTTTTT	.	.	TRBV5-6	TRBJ1-4
CASSGGTGRTGELFF	TGTGCCAGCAGTGGGGGGACAGGGCGGACCGGGGAGCTGTTTTTT	TRBD1	once	TRBV25-1	TRBJ2-2
CASSQALAGVSDTQYF	TGCGCCAGCAGCCAAGCACTAGCGGGAGTCTCAGATACGCAGTATTTT	TRBD2	.	TRBV4-1	TRBJ2-3
CASRGVLGTEQFF	TGTGCCAGCAGGGGTGTTTTAGGGACAGAGCAGTTCTTC	.	.	TRBV2	TRBJ2-1
CASAALSSYEQYF	TGTGCCAGCGCCGCATTAAGCTCCTACGAGCAGTACTTC	.	.	TRBV27	TRBJ2-7
CASKGQVVYEQYF	TGTGCCAGCAAAGGACAGGTCGTATACGAGCAGTACTTC	TRBD1	.	TRBV6-5	TRBJ2-7
CATSRNLPETQYF	TGTGCCACCAGCAGAAATCTCCCAGAGACCCAGTACTTC	.	.	TRBV15	TRBJ2-5
CASRTGTGDVIF	TGTGCCAGCAGAACCGGGACAGGGGACGTTATTTTC	TRBD1	.	TRBV28	TRBJ2-7
CASSISGQGASYGYTF	TGTGCCAGTAGTATCTCGGGACAGGGGGCTTCCTATGGCTACACCTTC	TRBD1	.	TRBV19	TRBJ1-2
CASSPGTGMNTEAFF	TGTGCCAGCAGCCCGGGGACAGGGATGAACACTGAAGCTTTCTTT	TRBD1	.	TRBV5-4	TRBJ1-1
CASSLLVPEQYF	TGTGCCAGCAGCTTACTAGTACCCGAGCAGTACTTC	.	once	TRBV7-9	TRBJ2-7
CASSGRGADTQYF	TGTGCCAGCTCCGGTAGGGGGGCAGATACGCAGTATTTT	.	.	TRBV27	TRBJ2-3
CASSSSGPYNEQFF	TGCGCCAGCAGCTCGTCGGGACCCTACAATGAGCAGTTCTTC	.	.	TRBV5-1	TRBJ2-1
CASSLAVGTNEQFF	TGTGCCAGCAGTTTGGCGGTAGGGACCAATGAGCAGTTCTTC	.	.	TRBV28	TRBJ2-1
CASSQDGNTIYF	TGTGCCAGCAGCCAAGATGGAAACACCATATATTTT	.	.	TRBV4-2	TRBJ1-3
CASIGPIYNEQFF	TGTGCCAGCATTGGCCCGATCTACAATGAGCAGTTCTTC	.	.	TRBV2	TRBJ2-1
CSVEEARTSGRAGYGELFF	TGCAGCGTTGAAGAAGCCCGGACTAGCGGGAGGGCCGGTTACGGGGAGCTGTTTTTT	TRBD2	.	TRBV29-1	TRBJ2-2
CASSLKWNTEAFF	TGTGCCAGCAGTTTAAAGTGGAACACTGAAGCTTTCTTT	.	.	TRBV28	TRBJ1-1
CASSVETGYYNEQFF	TGTGCCAGCAGCGTAGAAACAGGGTATTACAATGAGCAGTTCTTC	.	.	TRBV9	TRBJ2-1
CASSLSLAYTGELFF	TGTGCCAGCAGCTTATCCCTAGCCTACACCGGGGAGCTGTTTTTT	.	.	TRBV7-8	TRBJ2-2
CASSLSRAVPGLAGGPSYEQYF	TGCGCCAGCAGCTTAAGTCGCGCTGTCCCGGGACTAGCGGGAGGGCCTTCCTACGAGCAGTACTTC	TRBD2	.	TRBV4-3	TRBJ2-7
CASTPQRNSYNEQFF	TGTGCCAGCACGCCTCAGAGGAACTCCTACAATGAGCAGTTCTTC	.	once	TRBV13	TRBJ2-1
CASSISKGIKPQHF	TGTGCCAGTAGTATCTCCAAGGGAATCAAGCCCCAGCATTTT	.	.	TRBV19	TRBJ1-5
CASSEIRGLTDTQYF	TGTGCCAGCAGCGAGATCAGGGGCCTCACAGATACGCAGTATTTT	.	.	TRBV7-8	TRBJ2-3
CASSATSGANVLTF	TGTGCCAGCAGCGCCACTTCTGGGGCCAACGTCCTGACTTTC	.	.	TRBV7-2	TRBJ2-6
CASSLGGDYYEQYF	TGCGCCAGCAGCTTGGGCGGGGATTACTACGAGCAGTACTTC	.	once	TRBV5-1	TRBJ2-7
CASRIDTGELFF	TGTGCCAGCAGGATAGACACCGGGGAGCTGTTTTTT	.	.	TRBV2	TRBJ2-2
CASSPRGRQSIQYF	TGTGCCAGTAGTCCCAGGGGGCGTCAGTCCATTCAGTACTTC	TRBD1	.	TRBV19	TRBJ2-4
CASSLVGTTGVIQYF	TGTGCCAGCAGCTTGGTCGGGACTACCGGTGTCATTCAGTACTTC	TRBD2	.	TRBV5-4	TRBJ2-4
CASSPRPGGGTDTQYF	TGTGCCAGCTCACCTCGTCCGGGAGGTGGGACAGATACGCAGTATTTT	TRBD2	.	TRBV18	TRBJ2-3
CASSPTAPISNQPQHF	TGTGCCAGCTCACCGACAGCTCCCATTAGCAATCAGCCCCAGCATTTT	.	once	TRBV18	TRBJ1-5
CASSWGFPSGNTIYF	TGTGCCAGCAGCTGGGGGTTCCCCTCTGGAAACACCATATATTTT	.	.	TRBV5-6	TRBJ1-3
CASSTRVSGSGSSDTQYF	TGTGCCAGCAGCACCCGGGTGAGCGGGAGCGGCTCTTCAGATACGCAGTATTTT	TRBD2	.	TRBV5-4	TRBJ2-3
CASSLGIGAEAFF	TGCGCCAGCAGCTTGGGAATCGGGGCTGAAGCTTTCTTT	.	.	TRBV5-1	TRBJ1-1
CASSSQGGQPQHF	TGTGCCAGCAGCTCACAGGGTGGTCAGCCCCAGCATTTT	.	.	TRBV7-2	TRBJ1-5
CASADPPGQRNTGELFF	TGTGCCAGCGCCGACCCCCCGGGACAACGGAACACCGGGGAGCTGTTTTTT	.	.	TRBV11-1	TRBJ2-2
CASSDGPGQNNIQYF	TGTGCCAGCAGCGATGGTCCGGGACAGAATAACATTCAGTACTTC	TRBD1	.	TRBV7-8	TRBJ2-4
CASRSSGRALHNEQFF	TGTGCCAGCAGATCTAGCGGGAGGGCCCTCCACAATGAGCAGTTCTTC	TRBD2	.	TRBV28	TRBJ2-1
CSVVPGAANTEAFF	TGCAGCGTTGTTCCGGGGGCAGCGAACACTGAAGCTTTCTTT	.	.	TRBV29-1	TRBJ1-1
CASSLVGGNGNTIYF	TGTGCCAGCAGCTTGGTTGGAGGGAACGGAAACACCATATATTTT	.	.	TRBV5-5	TRBJ1-3
CASSLKTGEQYF	TGTGCCAGCAGCTTGAAGACAGGAGAGCAGTACTTC	.	.	TRBV5-5	TRBJ2-7